This T cell receptor (beta chain) stems from a study of OX40 agonist ivuxolimab in advanced cancers. Study information: As their treatment, patients were administered ivuxolimab, an agonistic anti-OX40 (CD134) antibody.

The protocol was immunoSEQ multiplex PCR, while the TCRdb copy is restricted to in-frame clones and leaves out a portion. The sample yields about 76,000 clones, around 85% seen once. CDR1 and CDR2 (germline): SQVTM, ANQGSEA. V trimming: 4 bases; J trimming: 3 bases; junction bases outside the gene matches: 3. The length of the CDR3 is 13 residues. Study-wide findings and caveats: Fewer expanded clones were found on average in CD4+ than in CD8+ T cells. Both blood CD4+ and CD8+ T cells showed clonal growth by week 6 at 0.1 to 3.0 mg/kg. Expansion of clones was among the lowest in partial responders at 0.1-3.0 mg/kg.

As concerns this clone: Its matching antigen is unknown.

The sequence was collected from an adult with an advanced solid tumor such as melanoma, head and neck, liver or kidney cancer. This specimen was CD4+ or CD8+ T cells sorted from blood, taken in a trial of the OX40 agonist ivuxolimab. The chain links TRBV29-1 to TRBJ2-5; 9 bases match TRBD1. The DNA of the CDR3 is TGCAGCGTTGTGGGACAGGGCGAAGAGACCCAGTACTTC. It codes for CSVVGQGEETQYF.